One and the same sample provided the 32 T cell receptor beta chains below, sequenced in a study of OX40 agonist ivuxolimab in advanced cancers. Assay: immunoSEQ multiplex PCR; the TCRdb copy retains only in-frame clones and omits some. This repertoire shows 65,000 to 85,000 clones, about nine tenths found once; its top ten account for 4%. This specimen consisted of CD4+ or CD8+ T cells sorted from blood, obtained in a trial of the OX40 agonist ivuxolimab. These receptors were collected from an adult with an advanced solid tumor such as melanoma, head and neck, liver or kidney cancer.

The genes are TRBV9 and TRBJ2-3, with D perhaps TRBD1 or TRBD2 (5 bases each). Trimming cost V 6 bases and J 3 bases, with 14 bases left between them. The CDR3 consists of 14 residues. Germline V CDR1 and CDR2: SGDLS, YYNGEE. The CDR3 DNA reads TGTGCCAGCAAAGAGGGTGCAGGGACAGATACGCAGTATTTT. Its translation is CASKEGAGTDTQYF.

J is TRBJ2-1 and V is TRBV7-2; D is possibly TRBD1 (5 bases). The CDR3 consists of 13 residues. Germline values: CDR1 SGHTA, CDR2 FQGNSA. V lost 5 bases and J lost 4, with 9 bases in between. CDR3 in amino acids: CASSLNRYNEQFF. CDR3 nucleotide sequence: TGTGCCAGCAGCCTAAACAGGTACAATGAGCAGTTCTTC.

This chain links TRBV6-6 with TRBJ2-4, with D hard to call. Trimming took off 2 bases at V and 0 bases at J, with 8 bases between the two ends. The CDR3 totals 15 residues. Germline-derived CDR1 and CDR2 are MNHNY and SVGAGI (reference sequence). CDR3 region: CASSYDGIAKNIQYF. DNA for the CDR3: TGTGCCAGCAGTTACGACGGTATAGCCAAAAACATTCAGTACTTC.

This clone showed up just once. At one end, the junction sequence differs from germline, possibly due to a read error. The DNA for the CDR3 is TGTGCCAGCGGTCTCGAGACAGCGAGGAACGCTGAAGCTTTCTTT. Residues: CASGLETARNAEAFF. This chain links TRBV28 with TRBJ1-1; a weak D match, TRBD1 (5 bases). The CDR3 consists of 15 residues. Germline CDR1 is MDHEN and CDR2 is SYDVKM. The full variable domain, rest sourced from reference TRBV28 and TRBJ1-1, is DVKVTQSSRYLVKRTGEKVFLECVQDMDHENMFWYRQDPGLGLRLIYFSYDVKMKEKGDIPEGYSVSREKKERFSLILESASTNQTSMYLCASGLETARNAEAFFGQGTRLTVV.

V and J are TRBV7-6 and TRBJ1-5; D not certain. CDR3 length: 13 amino acids. Germline lookup yields CDR1 SGHVS and CDR2 FNYEAQ. Trimming removed 2 bases from V and 2 bases from J, with 4 bases in between. The DNA of the CDR3 is TGTGCCAGCAGCTTACAGGGCAATCAGCCCCAGCATTTT. Encoded protein: CASSLQGNQPQHF.

In its sample, this clone was seen a few times. The rearrangement links TRBV7-2 to TRBJ1-6; unclear D gene. There are 14 residues in the CDR3. Between the trimmed V and J ends, which lost 5 bases and 7 bases, there was a span of 12 bases. Looked up from germline, CDR1 is SGHTA and CDR2 is FQGNSA. CDR3 protein: CASSLGRLNSPLHF. CDR3 bases: TGTGCCAGCAGCCTCGGACGGCTAAATTCACCCCTCCACTTT.

CDR3 amino acids: CASRRSGSSYEQYF. CDR3 DNA: TGTGCCAGCAGACGGAGCGGGAGCTCCTACGAGCAGTACTTC. The J gene is TRBJ2-5, the V gene TRBV28; 8 bases match TRBD2. The last part of the DNA fits TRBJ2-7 better; the J call may be wrong. Germline V gives CDR1 MDHEN, CDR2 SYDVKM. The CDR3 runs 14 residues.

This chain uses TRBV7-2 with TRBJ1-5, with D possibly matching TRBD1 (6 bases). CDR1 is SGHTA and CDR2 is FQGNSA in the germline V gene. V was pared by 9 bases and J by 0 bases, with 18 bases between. CDR3 size: 16 residues. The CDR3 region is CASSTGSTISNQPQHF. The CDR3 DNA follows: TGTGCCAGTTCGACAGGCTCGACTATTAGCAATCAGCCCCAGCATTTT.

This clone was detected once. The rearrangement links TRBV6-5 to TRBJ1-2; a weak D match, TRBD1 (6 bases). Trimming removed 6 bases at V and 4 bases at J, with 15 bases between. Germline V gene sequence: CDR1 MNHEY, CDR2 SVGAGI. The CDR3 contains 14 residues. CDR3 amino acids: CASSPRGGSYGYTF. CDR3 nucleotides: TGTGCCAGCAGCCCACGTGGGGGCAGCTATGGCTACACCTTC.

This clone showed up just a few times. The chain employs TRBV4-1 and TRBJ2-7; D is possibly TRBD2 (5 bases). This CDR3 has 15 amino acids. CDR1 is MGHRA and CDR2 is YSYEKL in the germline V gene. Trimming removed 1 base from V and 3 bases from J, with 13 bases in between. The CDR3: CASSQAGGRDYEQYF. The DNA of the CDR3 is TGCGCCAGCAGCCAAGCCGGCGGGCGCGACTACGAGCAGTACTTC.

The J gene is TRBJ2-6, the V gene TRBV7-2; 9 nucleotides align to TRBD1. The CDR3 is made up of 19 amino acids. Germline CDR1 SGHTA, CDR2 FQGNSA. V lost 5 bases and J lost 2; bases outside the gene matches: 13. CDR3 residues: CASSLDPGQGFAGANVLTF. For the CDR3, the DNA is TGTGCCAGCAGCCTAGATCCGGGACAGGGCTTTGCTGGGGCCAACGTCCTGACTTTC.

This clone has a count of ten or more. Other DNA sequences of this sample code for an identical CDR3. The rearrangement joins TRBV6-5 to TRBJ1-5, with 10 bases matching TRBD1. Germline V lookup: CDR1 MNHEY, CDR2 SVGAGI. The CDR3 sequence is 15 residues long. V lost 0 bases, J lost 6 bases, and 2 bases stayed unmatched. The CDR3 is CASSYSGQGSQPQHF. CDR3 coding DNA: TGTGCCAGCAGTTACTCGGGACAGGGGAGTCAGCCCCAGCATTTT.

J is TRBJ2-5 and V is TRBV29-1, with D possibly being TRBD2 (5 bases). The CDR3 has 15 amino acids. CDR1 and CDR2 from the germline V gene are SQVTM and ANQGSEA. Trimming took 4 bases from V and 5 from J, leaving 20 bases between them. CDR3 protein: CSVGKQLGAGETQYF. The CDR3 nucleotides are TGCAGCGTTGGGAAACAGTTGGGAGCCGGTGAGACCCAGTACTTC.

V and J are TRBV10-2 and TRBJ2-3; 7 bases map to TRBD2. Per germline, CDR1 WSHSY and CDR2 SAAADI. After removal of 7 bases from V and 2 bases from J, the junction contained 3 bases not matched to a gene. The CDR3 sequence is 13 residues long. CDR3 bases: TGCGCCAGCACCGGGGGGTTCACAGATACGCAGTATTTT. Protein: CASTGGFTDTQYF.

The chain uses TRBV7-3 and TRBJ2-3; TRBD2 agrees at 11 bases. The CDR3 spans 17 residues. After removal of 4 bases from V and 1 base from J, the junction contained 7 bases not matched to a gene. Germline V CDR1 and CDR2: SGHTA, FQGTGA. Here the CDR3 reads CASSSQPGLAGTDTQYF. CDR3 bases: TGTGCCAGCAGCTCCCAACCGGGACTAGCGGGCACAGATACGCAGTATTTT.

CDR3 coding DNA: TGTGCCAGCAGCCCCGGGACTAGCTCCTCCTACGAGCAGTACTTC. Protein: CASSPGTSSSYEQYF. V usage is TRBV28 and J usage is TRBJ2-7, with 9 bases identical to TRBD2. V was pared by 6 bases and J by 0 bases, with 6 bases of the junction left unmatched. The CDR3 has 15 residues. In germline, CDR1 is MDHEN, CDR2 SYDVKM.

This rearrangement joins TRBV27 to TRBJ2-1, with TRBD2 matching over 14 bases. Germline lookup yields CDR1 MNHEY and CDR2 SMNVEV (reference sequence). The CDR3 contains 15 residues. The J segment lost 6 bases and the V segment lost 7 bases, leaving 5 bases of the junction unmatched. This CDR3 reads CASKGLAGVSNEQFF. Written as DNA, the CDR3 is TGTGCCAGCAAGGGACTAGCGGGAGTAAGCAATGAGCAGTTCTTC.

In DNA form, the CDR3 reads TGTGCCAGCAGCGTAGATCCCTCTGTGACTAGCGGGAGGGCCAATGAGCAGTTCTTC. This gives the protein CASSVDPSVTSGRANEQFF. The chain couples TRBV9 to TRBJ2-1; 14 bases map to TRBD2. Germline loops: CDR1 SGDLS, CDR2 YYNGEE. After removal of 0 bases from V and 6 bases from J, the junction contained 11 bases not matched to a gene. The CDR3 is 19 amino acids.

This clone was detected a few times. The rearrangement joins TRBV7-9 to TRBJ1-1; TRBD1 is a possible D gene (6 bases). Germline-derived CDR1 and CDR2 are SEHNR and FQNEAQ (reference sequence). Trimming removed 5 bases from V and 0 bases from J, with 10 bases in between. The CDR3 contains 14 residues. CDR3 coding DNA: TGTGCCAGCAGCGTGGACAGTATGAACACTGAAGCTTTCTTT. Translation: CASSVDSMNTEAFF.

V gene TRBV11-3 combines with J gene TRBJ2-7, with 7 bases matching TRBD1. CDR3 size: 15 residues. CDR1 is SGHNT, CDR2 YENEEA, per germline. Losses at the gene ends were 8 bases for V and 6 bases for J; bases not matched to a gene: 16. The CDR3 sequence: CASGGSGVKGAEQYF. As DNA, the CDR3 is TGTGCCAGCGGGGGAAGTGGGGTTAAGGGGGCCGAGCAGTACTTC.

For the CDR3, the DNA is TGTGCCAGCAGCTCTGGACTAGCGGGGCCTCGGGAGCAGTTCTTC. Encoded protein: CASSSGLAGPREQFF. The V gene is TRBV7-3, the J gene TRBJ2-1; the match to TRBD2 covers 12 bases. With V trimmed by 4 bases and J by 10 bases, 8 bases remained unmatched. In germline, CDR1 is SGHTA, CDR2 FQGTGA. This CDR3 contains 15 residues.

The V call is TRBV6-4, the J call TRBJ1-2; 12 bases are a match to TRBD1. Germline CDR1 reads MRHNA; CDR2 reads SNTAGT. V lost 3 bases, J lost 6 bases, and 11 bases stayed unmatched. The CDR3 runs 17 residues. CDR3 DNA sequence: TGTGCCAGCAGTGATTCCGGGACAGGGGGCTTTCGAGATGGCTACACCTTC. This sequence encodes CASSDSGTGGFRDGYTF.

This chain joins TRBV4-2 and TRBJ1-5, with D unclear. Germline CDR1 is LGHNA and CDR2 is YNFKEQ. The CDR3 runs 14 residues. Trimming left V 1 base short and J 2 bases short, with 6 bases between. The CDR3 is CASSQGIGNQPQHF. The CDR3 DNA follows: TGTGCCAGCAGCCAAGGGATTGGCAATCAGCCCCAGCATTTT.

V gene TRBV6-6 combines with J gene TRBJ2-7; tentative D call: TRBD2 (5 bases). The CDR3 is 16 amino acids. V lost 5 bases to trimming and J lost 0 bases, with 17 bases between them. Germline CDR1 is MNHNY and CDR2 is SVGAGI (reference sequence). The CDR3 loop reads CASSQTGVLSSYEQYF. The CDR3 DNA reads as TGTGCCAGCAGTCAAACCGGGGTCCTTAGCTCCTACGAGCAGTACTTC.

This sequence joins TRBV7-6 and TRBJ2-5; D ambiguous. Trimming left V 2 bases short and J 4 bases short, with 5 bases between. Germline V gene data show CDR1 as SGHVS and CDR2 as FNYEAQ. The CDR3 is 12 residues long. CDR3 protein: CASSLSGETQYF. The CDR3 DNA reads TGTGCCAGCAGCTTATCCGGAGAGACCCAGTACTTC. Drawing the rest from reference TRBV7-6 and TRBJ2-5, the complete variable domain is GAGVSQSPRYKVTKRGQDVALRCDPISGHVSLYWYRQALGQGPEFLTYFNYEAQQDKSGLPNDRFSAERPEGSISTLTIQRTEQRDSAMYRCASSLSGETQYFGPGTRLLVL.

The rearrangement joins TRBV7-7 to TRBJ2-3; D unclear. This CDR3 spans 15 amino acids. Germline V CDR1 and CDR2: SSHAT, FNYEAQ (reference sequence). Trimming removed 2 bases at V and 4 bases at J, with 13 bases between. CDR3 sequence reads: CASSLSATMADTQYF. In nucleotides, the CDR3 is TGTGCCAGCAGCTTATCAGCGACCATGGCAGATACGCAGTATTTT.

V is TRBV28 and J is TRBJ2-7; D remains unclear. CDR3 size: 14 residues. Trimming cost V 7 bases and J 5 bases, with 18 bases left between them. Per the germline V gene, CDR1 is MDHEN and CDR2 is SYDVKM. This chain's CDR3 is CASTLGPKTHEQYF. The CDR3 DNA sequence: TGTGCCAGCACCCTTGGGCCCAAAACCCACGAGCAGTACTTC. Drawing the rest from reference TRBV28 and TRBJ2-7, the complete variable domain is DVKVTQSSRYLVKRTGEKVFLECVQDMDHENMFWYRQDPGLGLRLIYFSYDVKMKEKGDIPEGYSVSREKKERFSLILESASTNQTSMYLCASTLGPKTHEQYFGPGTRLTVT.

The chain has TRBV7-9 and TRBJ2-1; 12 bases fit TRBD2. The germline CDR1 and CDR2 sequences are SEHNR and FQNEAQ (reference sequence). J gave up 8 bases and V 7 bases, and 9 bases lay outside the gene matches. CDR3 length: 15 amino acids. This CDR3 reads CASTPSGGARYEQFF. CDR3 sequence (DNA): TGTGCCAGCACCCCTAGCGGGGGGGCCAGGTATGAGCAGTTCTTC.

This clone was recorded once. The rearrangement uses TRBV28 and TRBJ1-2; 8 positions match TRBD1. Germline CDR1 is MDHEN and CDR2 is SYDVKM. The CDR3 is 13 residues long. V lost 2 bases to trimming and J lost 9 bases; unmatched junction nucleotides: 5. CDR3 in amino acids: CASSLGTGERYTF. The CDR3 DNA reads as TGTGCCAGCAGTTTAGGGACAGGAGAACGCTACACCTTC.

This chain links TRBV28 with TRBJ2-7; D unclear. The CDR3 is 15 amino acids. Germline V lookup: CDR1 MDHEN, CDR2 SYDVKM. The V end was cut by 7 bases, the J end by 0 bases, with 16 bases between. The CDR3 region has the DNA TGTGCCAGCACGCACGGAGCCGAAGGCTCCTACGAGCAGTACTTC. It codes for CASTHGAEGSYEQYF.

The J gene is TRBJ2-1, the V gene TRBV29-1; D remains unclear. Germline CDR1 is SQVTM and CDR2 is ANQGSEA. V was cut by 0 bases and J by 0 bases, with 12 bases left in between. CDR3 length equals 16 residues. The CDR3 nucleotides read TGCAGCGTTGAAGACCGTACTTGGAGCTCCTACAATGAGCAGTTCTTC. It specifies CSVEDRTWSSYNEQFF.

The gene calls are TRBV5-1 and TRBJ2-4; 8 bases align to TRBD1. Germline V lookup: CDR1 SGHRS, CDR2 YFSETQ. V dropped 0 bases and J dropped 8; count of bases not matched to a gene: 4. This CDR3 comprises 14 residues. The CDR3 sequence is CASSLGQGAYIQYF. The CDR3, as DNA: TGCGCCAGCAGCTTGGGGCAGGGGGCTTACATTCAGTACTTC.